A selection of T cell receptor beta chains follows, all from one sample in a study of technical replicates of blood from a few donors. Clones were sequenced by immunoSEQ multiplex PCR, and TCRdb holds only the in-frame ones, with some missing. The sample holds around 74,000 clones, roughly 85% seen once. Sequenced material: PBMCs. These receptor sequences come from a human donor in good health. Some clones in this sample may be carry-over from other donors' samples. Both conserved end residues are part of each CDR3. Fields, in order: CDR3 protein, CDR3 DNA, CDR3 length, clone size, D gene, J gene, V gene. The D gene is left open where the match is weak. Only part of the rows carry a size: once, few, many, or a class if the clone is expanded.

CDR3 protein: CASSLSSIGYTF; CDR3 DNA: TGTGCCAGCTCGCTCTCGAGTATCGGCTACACCTTC; CDR3 length: 12; clone size: NA; D gene: NA; J gene: TRBJ1-2; V gene: TRBV18
CDR3 protein: CASSLAIGFRTDTQYF; CDR3 DNA: TGCGCCAGCAGCTTGGCCATCGGGTTTAGGACAGATACGCAGTATTTT; CDR3 length: 16; clone size: NA; D gene: NA; J gene: TRBJ2-3; V gene: TRBV5-1
CDR3 protein: CASSGGGERAFF; CDR3 DNA: TGTGCCAGCAGCGGAGGGGGGGAACGTGCTTTCTTT; CDR3 length: 12; clone size: NA; D gene: NA; J gene: TRBJ1-1; V gene: TRBV5-5
CDR3 protein: CASSHRGTATETQYF; CDR3 DNA: TGCGCCAGCAGCCATCGCGGGACGGCGACCGAGACCCAGTACTTC; CDR3 length: 15; clone size: NA; D gene: NA; J gene: TRBJ2-5; V gene: TRBV4-1
CDR3 protein: CASSETGSYTGELFF; CDR3 DNA: TGTGCCAGCAGTGAAACAGGGTCGTACACCGGGGAGCTGTTTTTT; CDR3 length: 15; clone size: NA; D gene: NA; J gene: TRBJ2-2; V gene: TRBV2
CDR3 protein: CASSLVGQAIGELFF; CDR3 DNA: TGTGCCAGCAGCTTAGTTGGACAGGCGATCGGGGAGCTGTTTTTT; CDR3 length: 15; clone size: few; D gene: TRBD1; J gene: TRBJ2-2; V gene: TRBV13
CDR3 protein: CASGGDGKAGANVLTF; CDR3 DNA: TGCGCCAGCGGAGGGGATGGGAAAGCCGGGGCCAACGTCCTGACTTTC; CDR3 length: 16; clone size: once; D gene: NA; J gene: TRBJ2-6; V gene: TRBV5-1
CDR3 protein: CASSVDNRGYEQYF; CDR3 DNA: TGTGCCAGCAGCGTAGACAACAGGGGCTACGAGCAGTACTTC; CDR3 length: 14; clone size: once; D gene: TRBD1; J gene: TRBJ2-7; V gene: TRBV9
CDR3 protein: CATLLGPGYEQYF; CDR3 DNA: TGTGCCACCCTGCTGGGTCCAGGGTACGAGCAGTACTTC; CDR3 length: 13; clone size: NA; D gene: NA; J gene: TRBJ2-7; V gene: TRBV2
CDR3 protein: CASSLTSGGNNEQFF; CDR3 DNA: TGTGCCAGCAGCCTTACTAGCGGGGGAAACAATGAGCAGTTCTTC; CDR3 length: 15; clone size: NA; D gene: TRBD2; J gene: TRBJ2-1; V gene: TRBV4-2
CDR3 protein: CASSERAGEGGELFF; CDR3 DNA: TGTGCCAGCAGCGAGAGAGCGGGAGAGGGCGGGGAGCTGTTTTTT; CDR3 length: 15; clone size: NA; D gene: TRBD2; J gene: TRBJ2-2; V gene: TRBV7-6
CDR3 protein: CTAILAGEQYF; CDR3 DNA: TGCACCGCCATCCTAGCTGGTGAGCAGTACTTC; CDR3 length: 11; clone size: NA; D gene: NA; J gene: TRBJ2-7; V gene: TRBV29-1
CDR3 protein: CASSSPGLGYEQYF; CDR3 DNA: TGCGCCAGCAGCTCTCCGGGACTAGGGTACGAGCAGTACTTC; CDR3 length: 14; clone size: NA; D gene: TRBD2; J gene: TRBJ2-7; V gene: TRBV5-1
CDR3 protein: CASSYDSVNEKLFF; CDR3 DNA: TGTGCCAGCAGTTACGACAGCGTTAATGAAAAACTGTTTTTT; CDR3 length: 14; clone size: NA; D gene: NA; J gene: TRBJ1-4; V gene: TRBV6-6
CDR3 protein: CASSQIGTYNEQFF; CDR3 DNA: TGCGCCAGCAGCCAGATCGGGACCTACAATGAGCAGTTCTTC; CDR3 length: 14; clone size: NA; D gene: NA; J gene: TRBJ2-1; V gene: TRBV4-1
CDR3 protein: CASSLVPGNQETQYF; CDR3 DNA: TGCGCCAGCAGCTTGGTTCCCGGGAACCAAGAGACCCAGTACTTC; CDR3 length: 15; clone size: NA; D gene: NA; J gene: TRBJ2-5; V gene: TRBV5-1
CDR3 protein: CASSQRDSTWF; CDR3 DNA: TGTGCCAGCAGCCAGCGGGACTCCACGTGGTTC; CDR3 length: 11; clone size: NA; D gene: TRBD2; J gene: TRBJ2-4; V gene: TRBV5-6
CDR3 protein: CASRGTSGGTRGGELFF; CDR3 DNA: TGTGCCAGCAGGGGAACTAGCGGGGGGACCCGGGGCGGGGAGCTGTTTTTT; CDR3 length: 17; clone size: NA; D gene: TRBD2; J gene: TRBJ2-2; V gene: TRBV7-8
CDR3 protein: CASSPRQGSGELFF; CDR3 DNA: TGCGCCAGCAGCCCCAGACAGGGGTCCGGGGAGCTGTTTTTT; CDR3 length: 14; clone size: NA; D gene: TRBD1; J gene: TRBJ2-2; V gene: TRBV4-3
CDR3 protein: CSVGGQPQETQYF; CDR3 DNA: TGCAGCGTTGGGGGACAGCCCCAAGAGACCCAGTACTTC; CDR3 length: 13; clone size: NA; D gene: TRBD1; J gene: TRBJ2-5; V gene: TRBV29-1
CDR3 protein: CASSFSGVDTQYF; CDR3 DNA: TGTGCCAGCAGCTTTTCGGGGGTGGATACGCAGTATTTT; CDR3 length: 13; clone size: NA; D gene: NA; J gene: TRBJ2-3; V gene: TRBV5-4
CDR3 protein: CASSLWASGGEQYF; CDR3 DNA: TGTGCCAGCAGTTTATGGGCCAGCGGTGGCGAGCAGTACTTC; CDR3 length: 14; clone size: NA; D gene: NA; J gene: TRBJ2-7; V gene: TRBV27
CDR3 protein: CASSLSGGNQPQHF; CDR3 DNA: TGTGCCAGCAGTTTATCAGGGGGCAATCAGCCCCAGCATTTT; CDR3 length: 14; clone size: NA; D gene: NA; J gene: TRBJ1-5; V gene: TRBV28